Listed below are T cell receptor beta chains from one sample, sequenced in a study of T cell repertoires in cytomegalovirus infection. From the reads, TCRdb called clonotypes with MiXCR, one entry per CDR3 protein. The sample holds approximately 300,000 distinct CDR3 sequences; just under 30% are singletons and the top ten take about 20%. Antigens for these TCRs are unknown. Source: cultured PBMCs, taken from culture after CMV antigen stimulation. These TCRs come from a human donor in good health (CMV status not recorded). Some clones in this sample may be carry-over from other donors' samples. The conserved cysteine and the conserved F or W are not part of the CDR3 here. D genes are given only for firm matches. Expanded clones are given a class, and other clones once, few, many or no size at all.

D gene: -; clone size: -; V gene: TRBV6-4; J gene: TRBJ1-5; CDR3 protein: ASSDGIPYSNQPQH
D gene: TRBD1; clone size: few; V gene: TRBV7-2; J gene: TRBJ2-1; CDR3 protein: ASRGQGYNEQF
D gene: -; clone size: many; V gene: TRBV7-3; J gene: TRBJ2-1; CDR3 protein: ASSPTAGPYNEQF
D gene: TRBD2; clone size: -; V gene: TRBV27; J gene: TRBJ2-1; CDR3 protein: ASSQAGGLSDEQF
D gene: -; clone size: many; V gene: TRBV11-2; J gene: TRBJ1-1; CDR3 protein: ASSLDGSGAEAF
D gene: -; clone size: few; V gene: TRBV7-6; J gene: TRBJ2-5; CDR3 protein: ASSPKGVQY
D gene: TRBD1; clone size: many; V gene: TRBV7-2; J gene: TRBJ1-5; CDR3 protein: ASSMGQGLSQPQH
D gene: TRBD2; clone size: -; V gene: TRBV7-8; J gene: TRBJ2-7; CDR3 protein: ASSLALLAGVPYEQY
D gene: -; clone size: -; V gene: TRBV9; J gene: TRBJ1-1; CDR3 protein: ASSPTSTGPGDTEAF
D gene: TRBD1; clone size: many; V gene: TRBV6-1; J gene: TRBJ1-2; CDR3 protein: ASRTTGGSYGYT
D gene: TRBD2; clone size: few; V gene: TRBV7-9; J gene: TRBJ2-1; CDR3 protein: ASHESGGAPYNEQF
D gene: TRBD1; clone size: -; V gene: TRBV4-2; J gene: TRBJ2-2; CDR3 protein: ASSQDRRGTGRTGELF
D gene: -; clone size: few; V gene: TRBV27; J gene: TRBJ1-2; CDR3 protein: ASSLSGATNYGYT
D gene: -; clone size: -; V gene: TRBV6-5; J gene: TRBJ2-6; CDR3 protein: ASSYGRISGANVLT
D gene: -; clone size: many; V gene: TRBV5-1; J gene: TRBJ2-1; CDR3 protein: ASRPRGASYNEQF
D gene: TRBD1; clone size: few; V gene: TRBV4-1; J gene: TRBJ1-2; CDR3 protein: ASSRRGSNYGYT
D gene: -; clone size: -; V gene: TRBV7-9; J gene: TRBJ2-7; CDR3 protein: ASSSGVAGYEQY
D gene: TRBD1; clone size: few; V gene: TRBV15; J gene: TRBJ2-3; CDR3 protein: ATSGDRGLDTQY
D gene: -; clone size: -; V gene: TRBV11-1; J gene: TRBJ1-2; CDR3 protein: ASSSTGSSIYGYT
D gene: -; clone size: few; V gene: TRBV7-6; J gene: TRBJ1-3; CDR3 protein: ASSLGLTGPGAGNTIY
D gene: -; clone size: -; V gene: TRBV2; J gene: TRBJ1-2; CDR3 protein: ASSDSPNYGYT
D gene: -; clone size: -; V gene: TRBV25-1; J gene: TRBJ2-7; CDR3 protein: ASPRRGGQY
D gene: -; clone size: few; V gene: TRBV6-1; J gene: TRBJ2-2; CDR3 protein: ASLRREGGELF
D gene: -; clone size: -; V gene: TRBV19; J gene: TRBJ1-3; CDR3 protein: ASSIRGYSGNTIY
D gene: -; clone size: few; V gene: TRBV19; J gene: TRBJ2-1; CDR3 protein: ASSRLGSYNEQF
D gene: TRBD1; clone size: few; V gene: TRBV2; J gene: TRBJ2-7; CDR3 protein: ASRDRFYEQY
D gene: -; clone size: -; V gene: TRBV28; J gene: TRBJ2-5; CDR3 protein: ASSSQLVRETQY
D gene: -; clone size: -; V gene: TRBV7-2; J gene: TRBJ2-7; CDR3 protein: ASSLPGGRTGFIEQY
D gene: -; clone size: few; V gene: TRBV6-5; J gene: TRBJ2-1; CDR3 protein: ASSMGSSSYNEQF
D gene: -; clone size: -; V gene: TRBV11-1; J gene: TRBJ2-1; CDR3 protein: ASSLTETENNEQF
D gene: TRBD2; clone size: few; V gene: TRBV12-3/TRBV12-4; J gene: TRBJ2-3; CDR3 protein: ASSFWGLAGPRSTDTQY
D gene: TRBD1; clone size: -; V gene: TRBV7-9; J gene: TRBJ2-1; CDR3 protein: ASSLSLTGGSYNEQF
D gene: -; clone size: many; V gene: TRBV7-2; J gene: TRBJ2-3; CDR3 protein: ASSPGAMIDTQY
D gene: -; clone size: -; V gene: TRBV30; J gene: TRBJ2-1; CDR3 protein: AWSPGRGEGEQF
D gene: -; clone size: few; V gene: TRBV5-6; J gene: TRBJ2-5; CDR3 protein: ASSSQGDETQY
D gene: -; clone size: -; V gene: TRBV7-2; J gene: TRBJ1-1; CDR3 protein: ASSSVEGAGTEAF
D gene: TRBD1; clone size: few; V gene: TRBV5-1; J gene: TRBJ1-1; CDR3 protein: ASSRTSGGGTEAF
D gene: -; clone size: -; V gene: TRBV2; J gene: TRBJ1-3; CDR3 protein: ASSLRFPGNTIY
D gene: -; clone size: few; V gene: TRBV5-4; J gene: TRBJ2-7; CDR3 protein: ASSLVTTPTKLYEQY
D gene: -; clone size: many; V gene: TRBV7-9; J gene: TRBJ1-2; CDR3 protein: ASSLMTGSGGYT
D gene: TRBD1; clone size: few; V gene: TRBV28; J gene: TRBJ2-7; CDR3 protein: ASSLRFNWGQVPSEQY
D gene: -; clone size: -; V gene: TRBV7-8; J gene: TRBJ1-2; CDR3 protein: ASSLGTIFGYT
D gene: -; clone size: -; V gene: TRBV15; J gene: TRBJ1-1; CDR3 protein: ATSREQLNTEAF
D gene: -; clone size: once; V gene: TRBV19; J gene: TRBJ2-4; CDR3 protein: ASSIATAKNIQY
D gene: -; clone size: -; V gene: TRBV7-9; J gene: TRBJ1-1; CDR3 protein: ASSLEGIIAF